Each of the 13 T cell receptor beta chains below was sequenced from the same sample in a study of blood T cell repertoires in COVID-19 (TCRdb year 2020). The library came from the immunoSEQ multiplex PCR assay. Not all clones reach the TCRdb copy of this immuneACCESS table, which keeps in-frame sequences only. Checked studies attribute under half of the gap to unresolved V genes and leave the rest unexplained. The sample profile shows about 120,000 clones; approximately 90% of them were found once. Roughly 2.1% of the sample belongs to the ten largest clones. Sequencing used peripheral blood. The receptors here all came from a woman aged 45-59 years with acute or convalescent COVID-19.

This chain links TRBV5-4 with TRBJ2-5, with TRBD1 identical over 7 bases. Germline V lookup: CDR1 SGHNT, CDR2 YYREEE (reference sequence). V was pared by 4 bases and J by 5 bases, with 8 bases of the junction left unmatched. The CDR3 is 14 residues long. The chain's CDR3 is CASSRIGGGETQYF. The CDR3 DNA is TGTGCCAGCAGCCGGATAGGGGGCGGTGAGACCCAGTACTTC. Filled out from reference TRBV5-4 and TRBJ2-5, the complete variable domain reads ETGVTQSPTHLIKTRGQQVTLRCSSQSGHNTVSWYQQALGQGPQFIFQYYREEENGRGNFPPRFSGLQFPNYSSELNVNALELDDSALYLCASSRIGGGETQYFGPGTRLLVL.

The rearrangement joins TRBV5-1 to TRBJ2-5, with 7 bases identical to TRBD1. The V and J ends lost 0 bases and 4 bases, in that order; junction bases with no gene match: 3. Germline-derived CDR1 and CDR2 are SGHRS and YFSETQ. The CDR3 totals 14 residues. The CDR3 sequence: CASSLARQGETQYF. The CDR3 DNA reads as TGCGCCAGCAGCTTGGCCAGACAGGGAGAGACCCAGTACTTC. Based on the CDR3 plus reference TRBV5-1 and TRBJ2-5, the full variable domain is KAGVTQTPRYLIKTRGQQVTLSCSPISGHRSVSWYQQTPGQGLQFLFEYFSETQRNKGNFPGRFSGRQFSNSRSEMNVSTLELGDSALYLCASSLARQGETQYFGPGTRLLVL.

The chain combines TRBV7-8 with TRBJ2-1; a possible D gene is TRBD2 (6 bases). Germline CDR1 is SGHVS and CDR2 is FQNEAQ. The CDR3 is 15 amino acids. The V gene lost 5 bases and the J gene lost 8 bases, with 19 bases spanning the gap. CDR3 sequence (DNA): TGTGCCAGCAGCCCCATTCGGGGGTGGGAGGATGAGCAGTTCTTC. Translating gives CASSPIRGWEDEQFF.

The rearrangement uses TRBV5-5 and TRBJ2-7; perhaps TRBD1 as D (6 bases). This CDR3 is built from 14 residues. The germline CDR1 and CDR2 sequences are SGHKS and YYEKEE (reference sequence). V lost 4 bases to trimming and J lost 2 bases, with 13 bases between them. CDR3 DNA sequence: TGTGCCAGCAGCCCCGGGACACCGGCCTACGAGCAGTACTTC. The encoded protein is CASSPGTPAYEQYF.

This clone has just one count. CDR3 nucleotides: TGTGCCAGCTCACCCTACCTAGCGGGCGAACAGCAGTTCTTC. Translating gives CASSPYLAGEQQFF. The rearrangement joins TRBV18 to TRBJ2-1; 8 bases map to TRBD2. There are 14 residues in the CDR3. After removal of 3 bases from V and 11 bases from J, the junction contained 9 bases not matched to a gene. Germline values: CDR1 KGHSH, CDR2 LQKENI.

J is TRBJ2-7 and V is TRBV6-5; possibly TRBD1 for D (6 bases). There are 15 residues in the CDR3. Trimming took off 4 bases at V and 0 bases at J, with 13 bases between the two ends. The V gene's germline CDR1 is MNHEY and CDR2 SVGAGI. CDR3 sequence reads: CASSSGALGSYEQYF. In nucleotides, the CDR3 is TGTGCCAGCAGTTCAGGGGCTTTGGGCTCCTACGAGCAGTACTTC.

The chain employs TRBV6-2 or TRBV6-3 and TRBJ1-1; D gene unclear. This CDR3 has 12 amino acids. With 2 bases removed from V and 7 bases from J, the gap between germline ends came to 8 bases. CDR1 is MNHEY and CDR2 is SVGEGT in the germline V gene. The CDR3, as DNA: TGTGCCAGCAGTTACGGCGGGAATGAAGCTTTCTTT. The encoded protein is CASSYGGNEAFF.

The rearrangement joins TRBV5-1 to TRBJ1-2, with D tentatively TRBD1 (5 bases). CDR3 size: 14 residues. V was clipped by 1 base and J by 2 bases, with 9 bases between them. Germline values: CDR1 SGHRS, CDR2 YFSETQ. CDR3 amino acids: CASSLQDKNYGYTF. CDR3 bases: TGCGCCAGCAGCTTGCAGGACAAAAACTATGGCTACACCTTC.

The CDR3 sequence: CATSERGNSPLHF. The DNA of the CDR3 is TGTGCCACCAGTGAGCGAGGTAATTCACCCCTCCACTTT. This chain joins TRBV24-1 and TRBJ1-6; D ambiguous. Germline V gene lookup returns CDR1 KGHDR and CDR2 SFDVKD. The CDR3 is 13 residues long. V shed 4 bases and J shed 6 bases, with 6 bases lying between them.

The V gene is TRBV10-3, the J gene TRBJ1-2; 9 bases match TRBD1. The CDR3 sequence is 15 residues long. CDR1 is ENHRY, CDR2 SYGVKD, per germline. The junction had 8 bases not matched to a gene; V was cut back by 6 bases and J by 3 bases. CDR3 DNA sequence: TGTGCCATCAGGGTGACAGGGGGAAAAGACTATGGCTACACCTTC. As protein: CAIRVTGGKDYGYTF.

The CDR3 DNA sequence: TGTGCCAGCAGCGCGGGAAACAATGAGCAGTTCTTC. Its protein product is CASSAGNNEQFF. The rearrangement joins TRBV27 to TRBJ2-1; D might be TRBD2 (6 bases). Germline V gives CDR1 MNHEY, CDR2 SMNVEV (reference sequence). This CDR3 is 12 amino acids long. Trimming took off 6 bases at V and 5 bases at J, with 8 bases between the two ends.

This rearrangement joins TRBV6-6 to TRBJ1-5, with 9 bases aligning to TRBD1. Trimming cost V 5 bases and J 3 bases; bases outside gene matches: 2. Germline CDR1 is MNHNY and CDR2 is SVGAGI (reference sequence). This CDR3 is 14 amino acids long. The CDR3 here is CASSRTGVNQPQHF. DNA for the CDR3: TGTGCCAGCAGTCGGACAGGGGTCAATCAGCCCCAGCATTTT.

Of note for this clone: Other DNA sequences of this sample code for an identical CDR3. This rearrangement joins TRBV10-1 to TRBJ2-7; 8 bases map to TRBD2. The CDR3 extends over 21 amino acids. The V gene end was trimmed by 3 bases and the J gene end by 1 base; junction bases not matched to a gene: 23. Germline V lookup: CDR1 WNHNN, CDR2 SYGVQD (reference sequence). CDR3 sequence: CASSESPRRGGRLTRSYEQYF. The CDR3 nucleotides are TGCGCCAGCAGTGAATCCCCACGCCGGGGGGGCCGATTAACGCGATCCTACGAGCAGTACTTC.